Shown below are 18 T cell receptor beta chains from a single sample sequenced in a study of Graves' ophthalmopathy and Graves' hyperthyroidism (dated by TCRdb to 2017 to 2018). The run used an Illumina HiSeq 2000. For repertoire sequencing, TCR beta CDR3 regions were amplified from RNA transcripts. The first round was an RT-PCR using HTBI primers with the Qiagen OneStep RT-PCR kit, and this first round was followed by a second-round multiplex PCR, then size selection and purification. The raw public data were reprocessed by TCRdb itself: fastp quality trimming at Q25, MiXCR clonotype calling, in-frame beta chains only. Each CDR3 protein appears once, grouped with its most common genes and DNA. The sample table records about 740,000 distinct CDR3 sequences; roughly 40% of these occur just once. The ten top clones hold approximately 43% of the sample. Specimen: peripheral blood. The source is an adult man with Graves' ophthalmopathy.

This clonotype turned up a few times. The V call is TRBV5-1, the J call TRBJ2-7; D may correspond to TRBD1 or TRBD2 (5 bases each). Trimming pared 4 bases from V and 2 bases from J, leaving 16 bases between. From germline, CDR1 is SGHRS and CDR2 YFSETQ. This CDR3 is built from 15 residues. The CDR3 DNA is TGCGCCAGCAGCCCAGACGGGACGGGCCCCTACGAGCAGTACTTC. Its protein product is CASSPDGTGPYEQYF. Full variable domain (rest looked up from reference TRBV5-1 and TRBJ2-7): KAGVTQTPRYLIKTRGQQVTLSCSPISGHRSVSWYQQTPGQGLQFLFEYFSETQRNKGNFPGRFSGRQFSNSRSEMNVSTLELGDSALYLCASSPDGTGPYEQYFGPGTRLTVT.

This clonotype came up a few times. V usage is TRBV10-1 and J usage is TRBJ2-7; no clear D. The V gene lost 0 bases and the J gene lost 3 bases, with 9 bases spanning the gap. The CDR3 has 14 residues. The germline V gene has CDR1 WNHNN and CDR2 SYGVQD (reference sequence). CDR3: CASSESRHHYEQYF. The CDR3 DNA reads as TGCGCCAGCAGTGAGTCGAGGCATCACTACGAGCAGTACTTC.

Here the CDR3 DNA reads TGTGCCATCAGTACTAGCGGGGATTGGGGCTACACCTTC. Protein sequence: CAISTSGDWGYTF. V gene TRBV10-3 combines with J gene TRBJ1-2; D call uncertain. V lost 5 bases to trimming and J lost 8 bases, with 15 bases between them. Germline CDR1 is ENHRY and CDR2 is SYGVKD. The CDR3 totals 13 residues.

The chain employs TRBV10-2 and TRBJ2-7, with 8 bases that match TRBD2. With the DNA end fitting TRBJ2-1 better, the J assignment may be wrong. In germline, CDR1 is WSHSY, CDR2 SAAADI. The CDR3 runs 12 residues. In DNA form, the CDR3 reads TGCGCCAGCAGTCGAGCGGGAGTCGAGCAGTTCTTC. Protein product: CASSRAGVEQFF.

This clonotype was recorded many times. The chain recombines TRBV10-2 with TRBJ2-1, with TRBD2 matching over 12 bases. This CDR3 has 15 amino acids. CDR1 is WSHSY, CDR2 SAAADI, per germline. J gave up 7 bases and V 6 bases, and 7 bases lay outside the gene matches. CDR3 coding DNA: TGCGCCAGCAGGCTAGCGGGAGGGTGGGGGAATGAGCAGTTCTTC. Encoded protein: CASRLAGGWGNEQFF.

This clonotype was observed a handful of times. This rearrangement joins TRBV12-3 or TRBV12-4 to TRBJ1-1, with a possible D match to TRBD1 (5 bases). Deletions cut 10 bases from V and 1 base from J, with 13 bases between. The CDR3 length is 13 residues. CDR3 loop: CANRRGPNTEAFF. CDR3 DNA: TGTGCCAACAGACGGGGCCCGAACACTGAAGCTTTCTTT.

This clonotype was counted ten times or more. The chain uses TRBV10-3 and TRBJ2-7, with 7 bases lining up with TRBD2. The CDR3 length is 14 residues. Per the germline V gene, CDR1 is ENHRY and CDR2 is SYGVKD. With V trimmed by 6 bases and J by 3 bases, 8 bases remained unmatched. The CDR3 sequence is CAISAAGDFYEQYF. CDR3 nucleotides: TGTGCCATCAGCGCCGCGGGGGACTTCTACGAGCAGTACTTC.

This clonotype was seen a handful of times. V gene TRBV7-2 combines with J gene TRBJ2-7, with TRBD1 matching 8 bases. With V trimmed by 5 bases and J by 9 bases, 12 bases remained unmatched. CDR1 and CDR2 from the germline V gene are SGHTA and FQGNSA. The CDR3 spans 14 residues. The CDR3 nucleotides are TGTGCCAGCAGCCCCGGGACAGGAACAACGGGGCAGTACTTC. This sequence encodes CASSPGTGTTGQYF.

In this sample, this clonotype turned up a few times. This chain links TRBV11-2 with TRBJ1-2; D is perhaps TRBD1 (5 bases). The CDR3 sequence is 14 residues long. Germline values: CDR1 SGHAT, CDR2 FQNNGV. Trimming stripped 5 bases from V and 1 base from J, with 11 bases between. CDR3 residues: CASSGDRYNYGYTF. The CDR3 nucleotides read TGTGCCAGCAGCGGTGACAGATATAACTATGGCTACACCTTC.

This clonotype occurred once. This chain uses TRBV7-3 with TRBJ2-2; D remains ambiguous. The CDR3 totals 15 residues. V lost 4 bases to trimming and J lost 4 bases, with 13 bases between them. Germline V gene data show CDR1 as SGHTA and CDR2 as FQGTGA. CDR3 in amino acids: CASSSEPHGTGELFF. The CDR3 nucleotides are TGTGCCAGCAGCTCAGAACCACATGGCACCGGGGAGCTGTTTTTT.

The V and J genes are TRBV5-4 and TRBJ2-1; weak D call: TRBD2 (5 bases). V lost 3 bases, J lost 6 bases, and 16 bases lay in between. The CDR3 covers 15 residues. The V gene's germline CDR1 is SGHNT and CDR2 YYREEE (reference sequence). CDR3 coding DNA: TGTGCCAGCAGCTCCGGACTGGTAGGATTCAATGAGCAGTTCTTC. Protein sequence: CASSSGLVGFNEQFF. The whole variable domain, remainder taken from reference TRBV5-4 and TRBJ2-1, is ETGVTQSPTHLIKTRGQQVTLRCSSQSGHNTVSWYQQALGQGPQFIFQYYREEENGRGNFPPRFSGLQFPNYSSELNVNALELDDSALYLCASSSGLVGFNEQFFGPGTRLTVL.

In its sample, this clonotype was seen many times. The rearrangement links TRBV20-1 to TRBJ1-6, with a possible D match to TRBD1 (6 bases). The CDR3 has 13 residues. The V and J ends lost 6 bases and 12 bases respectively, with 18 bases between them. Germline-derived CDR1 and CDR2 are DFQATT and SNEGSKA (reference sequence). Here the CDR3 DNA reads TGCAGTGCATTAGCGGGAAGGGGGAAACCCCTCCACTTT. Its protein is CSALAGRGKPLHF.

The CDR3 DNA sequence: TGTGCCAGCAGCTTAATAGCCGGGACAGGGGGGAGGGAGCAGTACTTC. Its protein product is CASSLIAGTGGREQYF. The genes are TRBV7-9 and TRBJ2-7, with 11 bases fitting TRBD1. Germline loops: CDR1 SEHNR, CDR2 FQNEAQ (reference sequence). The V segment lost 2 bases and the J segment 7 bases; nucleotides outside the gene matches: 10. The CDR3 is made up of 16 amino acids.

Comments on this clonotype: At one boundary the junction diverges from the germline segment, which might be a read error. The CDR3 DNA is TGCGCCAGCAGCAGGACAGGCGACCTCTATGGCTACACCTTC. Encoded protein: CASSRTGDLYGYTF. This rearrangement joins TRBV7-9 to TRBJ1-2; 7 nucleotides match TRBD1. The CDR3 is 14 residues long. Germline V gene data show CDR1 as SEHNR and CDR2 as FQNEAQ (reference sequence).

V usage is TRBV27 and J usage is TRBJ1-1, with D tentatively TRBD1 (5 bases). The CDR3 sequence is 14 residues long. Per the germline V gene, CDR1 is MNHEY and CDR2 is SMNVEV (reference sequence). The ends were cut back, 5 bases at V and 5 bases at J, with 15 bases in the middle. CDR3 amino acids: CASSIGAPGTEAFF. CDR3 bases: TGTGCCAGCAGTATCGGGGCCCCGGGGACTGAAGCTTTCTTT.

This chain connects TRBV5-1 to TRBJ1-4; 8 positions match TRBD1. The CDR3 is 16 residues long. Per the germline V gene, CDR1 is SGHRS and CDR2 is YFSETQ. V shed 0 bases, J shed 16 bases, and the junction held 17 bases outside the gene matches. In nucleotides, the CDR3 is TGCGCCAGCAGCTTGGATTTCGCAGGGGGCGAAGGGGAGGAGTTTTTT. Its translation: CASSLDFAGGEGEEFF. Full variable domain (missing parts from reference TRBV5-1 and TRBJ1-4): KAGVTQTPRYLIKTRGQQVTLSCSPISGHRSVSWYQQTPGQGLQFLFEYFSETQRNKGNFPGRFSGRQFSNSRSEMNVSTLELGDSALYLCASSLDFAGGEGEEFFGSGTQLSVL.

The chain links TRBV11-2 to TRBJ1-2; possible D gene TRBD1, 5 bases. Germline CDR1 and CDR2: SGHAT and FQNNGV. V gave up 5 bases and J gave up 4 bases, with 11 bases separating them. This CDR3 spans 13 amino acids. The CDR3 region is CASSTGTPYGYTF. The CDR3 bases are TGTGCCAGCAGCACGGGGACCCCCTATGGCTACACCTTC.

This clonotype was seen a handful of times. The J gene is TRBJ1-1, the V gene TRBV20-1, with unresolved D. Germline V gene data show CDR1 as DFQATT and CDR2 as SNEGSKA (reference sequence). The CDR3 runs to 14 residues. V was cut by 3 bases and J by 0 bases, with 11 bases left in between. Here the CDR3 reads CSASVASMNTEAFF. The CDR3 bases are TGCAGTGCTAGTGTCGCCAGTATGAACACTGAAGCTTTCTTT.